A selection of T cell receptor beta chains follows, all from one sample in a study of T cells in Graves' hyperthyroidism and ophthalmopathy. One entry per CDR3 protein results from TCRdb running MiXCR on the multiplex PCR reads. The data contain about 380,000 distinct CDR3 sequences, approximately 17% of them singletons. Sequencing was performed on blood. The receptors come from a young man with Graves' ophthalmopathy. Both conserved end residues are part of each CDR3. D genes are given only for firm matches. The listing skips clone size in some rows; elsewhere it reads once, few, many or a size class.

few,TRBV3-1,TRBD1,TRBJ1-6,CASSRTGVPPNSPLHF,TGTGCCAGCAGCCGGACAGGGGTCCCCCCAAATTCACCCCTCCACTTT
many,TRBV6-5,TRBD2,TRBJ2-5,CASSYKFSGETTQYF,TGTGCCAGCAGTTACAAGTTTAGCGGGGAGACGACCCAGTACTTC
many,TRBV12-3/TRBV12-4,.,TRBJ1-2,CASSPRATRDGYTF,TGTGCCAGCAGTCCGCGGGCCACTCGGGATGGCTACACCTTC
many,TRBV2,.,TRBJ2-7,CASRWRDYEQYF,TGTGCCAGCAGATGGAGGGACTACGAGCAGTACTTC
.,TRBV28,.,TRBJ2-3,CASKPGPEDTQYF,TGTGCCAGCAAACCCGGGCCGGAAGATACGCAGTATTTT
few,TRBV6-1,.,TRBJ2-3,CASSYQGRGGDTQYF,TGTGCCAGCAGTTATCAGGGTCGTGGCGGTGATACGCAGTATTTT
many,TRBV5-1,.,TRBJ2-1,CASSKIGSYNEQFF,TGCGCCAGCAGTAAGATAGGCTCCTACAATGAGCAGTTCTTC
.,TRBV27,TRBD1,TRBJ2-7,CASSQDLGTGSYEQYF,TGTGCCAGCAGCCAAGATCTCGGGACAGGGTCCTACGAGCAGTACTTC
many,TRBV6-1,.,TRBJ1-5,CASSGGHFRDNQPQHF,TGTGCCAGCAGTGGGGGACATTTTCGGGACAATCAGCCCCAGCATTTT
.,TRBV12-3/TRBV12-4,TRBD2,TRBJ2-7,CASSSPGIAGGKYEQYF,TGTGCCAGCAGTTCCCCGGGGATAGCGGGGGGAAAGTACGAGCAGTACTTC
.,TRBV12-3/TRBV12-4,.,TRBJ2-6,CASTSNPPTRSGANVLTF,TGTGCCAGCACCTCCAACCCCCCAACCCGCTCTGGGGCCAACGTCCTGACTTTC
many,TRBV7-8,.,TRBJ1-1,CASSLVGVNTEAFF,TGTGCCAGCAGCTTAGTAGGGGTGAACACTGAAGCTTTCTTT
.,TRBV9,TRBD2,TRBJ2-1,CASSIGTSGGDEQFF,TGTGCCAGCAGCATCGGGACTAGCGGGGGCGATGAGCAGTTCTTC
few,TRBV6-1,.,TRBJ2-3,CASQGDTDTQYF,TGTGCCAGCCAAGGGGACACAGATACGCAGTATTTT
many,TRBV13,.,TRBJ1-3,CASSLEAGGNTIYF,TGTGCCAGCAGCTTAGAGGCAGGCGGAAACACCATATATTTT
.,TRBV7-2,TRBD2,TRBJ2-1,CASSSLAGEDEQFF,TGTGCCAGCAGCTCACTAGCGGGGGAGGATGAGCAGTTCTTC
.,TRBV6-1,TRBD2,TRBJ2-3,CASAPTSGGRTDTQYF,TGTGCCAGCGCCCCTACTAGCGGGGGCCGCACAGATACGCAGTATTTT
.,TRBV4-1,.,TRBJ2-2,CASSLPQAGELFF,TGCGCCAGCAGCCTCCCACAAGCCGGGGAGCTGTTTTTT
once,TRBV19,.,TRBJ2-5,CASSMRTTAAQYF,TGTGCCAGTAGTATGAGGACAACGGCGGCCCAGTACTTC
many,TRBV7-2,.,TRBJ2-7,CASSLVPQGDYEQYF,TGTGCCAGCAGCTTAGTTCCCCAGGGTGACTACGAGCAGTACTTC
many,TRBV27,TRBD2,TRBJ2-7,CASSPRRGGRTYEQYF,TGTGCCAGCAGTCCCCGCCGGGGGGGCCGGACCTACGAGCAGTACTTC
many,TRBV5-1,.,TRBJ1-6,CASSLEVASPLHF,TGCGCCAGCAGCTTGGAAGTGGCTTCACCCCTCCACTTT
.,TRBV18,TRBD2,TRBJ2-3,CASSPPFSGGLTDTQYF,TGTGCCAGCTCACCACCGTTTAGCGGGGGCCTCACAGATACGCAGTATTTT
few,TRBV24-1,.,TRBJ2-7,CATSGSPPYEQYF,TGTGCCACCAGTGGCAGTCCTCCCTACGAGCAGTACTTC
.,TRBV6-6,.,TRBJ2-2,CASSYEPNTGELFF,TGTGCCAGCAGTTACGAGCCAAACACCGGGGAGCTGTTTTTT
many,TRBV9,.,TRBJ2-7,CASSVGSGQNYEQYF,TGTGCCAGCAGCGTAGGTTCAGGACAAAACTACGAGCAGTACTTC
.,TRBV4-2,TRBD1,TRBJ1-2,CASSQDGTGKGYTF,TGTGCCAGCAGCCAAGATGGGACAGGGAAAGGCTACACCTTC
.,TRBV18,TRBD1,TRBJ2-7,CASSTWTGDEQYF,TGTGCCAGCTCAACCTGGACAGGGGATGAGCAGTACTTC
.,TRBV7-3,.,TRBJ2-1,CASSLIPYNEQFF,TGTGCCAGCAGCTTAATTCCCTACAATGAGCAGTTCTTC
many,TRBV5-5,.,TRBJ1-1,CASSLTQGRTEAFF,TGTGCCAGCAGCTTGACCCAGGGGAGGACTGAAGCTTTCTTT
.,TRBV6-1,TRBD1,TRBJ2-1,CASSDKGQSSYNEQFF,TGTGCCAGCAGTGACAAGGGACAGAGCTCCTACAATGAGCAGTTCTTC
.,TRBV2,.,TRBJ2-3,CASSEIPRDFTDTQYF,TGTGCCAGCAGTGAAATCCCCCGGGACTTCACAGATACGCAGTATTTT
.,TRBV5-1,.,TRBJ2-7,CASSQQGGYEQYF,TGCGCCAGCAGCCAGCAGGGGGGCTACGAGCAGTACTTC
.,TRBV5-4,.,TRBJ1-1,CASSLAGGAALGTEAFF,TGTGCCAGCAGCTTGGCCGGGGGTGCTGCTCTGGGGACTGAAGCTTTCTTT
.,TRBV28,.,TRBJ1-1,CASSFAGAAEAFF,TGTGCCAGCAGTTTTGCCGGGGCGGCCGAAGCTTTCTTT
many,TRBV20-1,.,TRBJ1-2,CSARVGDYGYTF,TGCAGTGCTAGAGTGGGGGACTATGGCTACACCTTC
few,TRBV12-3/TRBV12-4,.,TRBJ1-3,CASSFLAGVGNTIYF,.
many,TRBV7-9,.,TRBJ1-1,CASRPPTSTEAFF,TGTGCCAGCAGGCCTCCGACAAGCACTGAAGCTTTCTTT
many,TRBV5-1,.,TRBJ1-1,CASSLKGEGTEAFF,TGCGCCAGCAGCTTGAAGGGGGAAGGCACTGAAGCTTTCTTT
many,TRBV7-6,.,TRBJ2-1,CASSLSSGGLSGYNEQFF,TGTGCCAGCAGCCTTAGTTCCGGGGGTCTTTCGGGGTACAATGAGCAGTTCTTC